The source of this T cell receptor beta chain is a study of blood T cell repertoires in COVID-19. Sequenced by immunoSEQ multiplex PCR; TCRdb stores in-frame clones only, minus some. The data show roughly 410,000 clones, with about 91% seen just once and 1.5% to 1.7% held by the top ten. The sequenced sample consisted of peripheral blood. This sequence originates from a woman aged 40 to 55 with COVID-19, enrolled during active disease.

As DNA, the CDR3 is TGTGCCAGCAGCAAAGAGGCCAGGGGGCCATCCTATAATTCACCCCTCCACTTT. As protein: CASSKEARGPSYNSPLHF. J is TRBJ1-6 and V is TRBV21-1; TRBD1, as called in the table, went unchecked against the DNA. TRBV21-1 corresponds to a pseudogene. The CDR3 has 18 residues.